Following are 21 T cell receptor beta chains from one sample sequenced in a study of identical twins. In TCRdb, the 5' RACE reads were re-called with MiXCR into one record per CDR3 protein. The table records 550,000 to 700,000 distinct CDR3 sequences, more than 9% of them present only once. These same data were also listed under a study on yellow fever vaccine responses in identical twins.

The sample consisted of PBMCs. The receptors were sampled from a woman aged 18-35 years in good health.

J is TRBJ1-1 and V is TRBV29-1; no definite D call. Trimming left V 4 bases short and J 1 base short, with 7 bases between. The CDR3 sequence is 12 residues long. From germline, CDR1 is SQVTM and CDR2 ANQGSEA. Here the CDR3 reads CSVVVGNTEAFF. In DNA, the CDR3 is TGCAGCGTTGTGGTGGGGAACACTGAAGCTTTCTTT. The full variable domain, with the rest looked up from reference TRBV29-1 and TRBJ1-1, is SAVISQKPSRDICQRGTSLTIQCQVDSQVTMMFWYRQQPGQSLTLIATANQGSEATYESGFVIDKFPISRPNLTFSTLTVSNMSPEDSSIYLCSVVVGNTEAFFGQGTRLTVV.

The chain employs TRBV4-1 and TRBJ2-3; 14 nucleotides line up with TRBD2. This CDR3 region has 18 residues. The germline V gene encodes CDR1 MGHRA and CDR2 YSYEKL. With 4 bases clipped from V and 2 bases from J, the junction kept 8 bases outside the gene matches. CDR3 nucleotides: TGCGCCAGCAGCCCAGTGGGGACTAGCGGGGGCACCACAGATACGCAGTATTTT. Its translation: CASSPVGTSGGTTDTQYF.

This clonotype was detected only a few times. The chain has TRBV5-1 and TRBJ2-7; TRBD1 matches 8 bases. This CDR3 region has 14 residues. V was pared by 4 bases and J by 6 bases, with 9 bases of the junction left unmatched. Germline V lookup: CDR1 SGHRS, CDR2 YFSETQ. DNA of the CDR3: TGCGCCAGCAGCCTATACCGGGACAGGACCGAGCAGTACTTC. Translation gives CASSLYRDRTEQYF.

This clonotype was counted only a few times. The chain couples TRBV5-6 to TRBJ2-7, with D perhaps assigned TRBD1 or TRBD2 (5 bases each). This CDR3 is built from 14 residues. The V gene lost 3 bases and the J gene lost 2 bases, with 12 bases spanning the gap. Germline V gene lookup returns CDR1 SGHDT and CDR2 YYEEEE. CDR3 DNA: TGTGCCAGCAGCTCCGGGGCAGACCCCTACGAGCAGTACTTC. Protein: CASSSGADPYEQYF.

A few counts support this clonotype. This chain links TRBV18 with TRBJ2-1; D gene uncertain. The length of the CDR3 is 15 residues. V lost 4 bases to trimming and J lost 7 bases, with 17 bases between them. Germline CDR1 is KGHSH and CDR2 is LQKENI. CDR3 sequence: CASSRIPGLENEQFF. In DNA, the CDR3 is TGTGCCAGCTCACGAATTCCCGGGCTAGAAAATGAGCAGTTCTTC.

There are a few counts of this clonotype. This chain joins TRBV11-1 and TRBJ2-1, with 12 bases aligning to TRBD2. From germline, CDR1 is SGHAT and CDR2 FQDESV (reference sequence). The CDR3 spans 19 residues. The junction had 9 bases not matched to a gene; V was cut back by 3 bases and J by 0 bases. Written as DNA, the CDR3 is TGTGCCAGCAGCTTGGGCGGACTAGCGGGACCTAGCTCCTACAATGAGCAGTTCTTC. Translation: CASSLGGLAGPSSYNEQFF.

This clonotype has a handful of counts. The rearrangement links TRBV7-2 to TRBJ2-1; 9 nucleotides align to TRBD1. CDR1 and CDR2 (germline): SGHTA, FQGNSA. V gave up 2 bases and J gave up 0 bases; unmatched junction bases: 2. The CDR3 loop spans 16 amino acids. The CDR3, as DNA: TGTGCCAGCAGCTTATTGGGACAGGGCTCCTACAATGAGCAGTTCTTC. Protein: CASSLLGQGSYNEQFF.

This clonotype was counted between two and nine times. The V and J genes are TRBV15 and TRBJ2-5; D may correspond to TRBD1 or TRBD2 (5 bases each). The CDR3 is made up of 19 amino acids. Germline CDR1 is LNHNV and CDR2 is YYDKDF (reference sequence). The V end lost 0 bases, the J end lost 4 bases, and 24 bases lay between the germline ends. Here the CDR3 DNA reads TGTGCCACCAGCAGAGATTGGGAAAGAGGGGAGTTCGAACGAGAGACCCAGTACTTC. This gives the protein CATSRDWERGEFERETQYF.

This chain links TRBV7-9 with TRBJ2-2, with D perhaps being TRBD1 or TRBD2 (5 bases each). V gave up 3 bases and J gave up 7 bases, with 18 bases separating them. In germline, CDR1 is SEHNR, CDR2 FQNEAQ (reference sequence). The CDR3 covers 16 residues. The DNA for the CDR3 is TGTGCCAGCAGCTTCCCACGAGAGATTGGGGGCGGGGAGCTGTTTTTT. Translated, it gives CASSFPREIGGGELFF. Full variable domain (missing parts from reference TRBV7-9 and TRBJ2-2): DTGVSQNPRHKITKRGQNVTFRCDPISEHNRLYWYRQTLGQGPEFLTYFQNEAQLEKSRLLSDRFSAERPKGSFSTLEIQRTEQGDSAMYLCASSFPREIGGGELFFGEGSRLTVL.

This clonotype was found a few times. The chain combines TRBV21-1 with TRBJ2-3; TRBD1, the table's D call, was not compared with the DNA. TRBV21-1 constitutes a pseudogene. This CDR3 spans 16 amino acids. The CDR3 spells CASSKVRQGVGDTQYF. CDR3 nucleotide sequence: TGTGCCAGCAGCAAAGTCAGACAGGGGGTGGGAGATACGCAGTATTTT.

Concerning this clonotype: An end of the junction differs from the germline gene, which may be a read error. The chain employs TRBV2 and TRBJ2-5, with 10 bases lining up with TRBD2. The CDR3 runs to 18 residues. Germline V gene sequence: CDR1 SNHLY, CDR2 FYNNEI. CDR3 sequence reads: CTSSLPGAGGPDGVTQYF. DNA of the CDR3: TGTACCAGCAGTCTCCCGGGAGCGGGGGGGCCGGATGGGGTGACCCAGTACTTC.

This clonotype was recorded at least ten times. Here the CDR3 DNA reads TGTGCCAGCAGCCCCAACCCGGGTTTACCATACGAGCAGTACTTC. It encodes CASSPNPGLPYEQYF. This chain links TRBV7-2 with TRBJ2-7; D is unresolved. Germline V gives CDR1 SGHTA, CDR2 FQGNSA. This CDR3 region has 15 residues. The V and J ends lost 5 bases and 4 bases respectively, with 18 bases between them.

This clonotype was recorded at least ten times. V gene TRBV7-2 combines with J gene TRBJ1-4, with unresolved D. The CDR3 has 14 amino acids. Germline-derived CDR1 and CDR2 are SGHTA and FQGNSA. Trimming shortened V by 3 bases and J by 7 bases, and 12 bases separated the two germline ends. In nucleotides, the CDR3 is TGTGCCAGCAGCTTTGCTAACCGGGGTGAAAAACTGTTTTTT. This sequence encodes CASSFANRGEKLFF.

The chain has TRBV5-1 and TRBJ1-1, with D unresolved. This CDR3 comprises 14 residues. Germline CDR1 SGHRS, CDR2 YFSETQ. Trimming left V 5 bases short and J 1 base short, with 12 bases between. The CDR3 sequence is CASRLGPGNTEAFF. CDR3 nucleotide sequence: TGCGCCAGCAGACTAGGACCGGGGAACACTGAAGCTTTCTTT.

This clonotype was detected only a few times. This chain joins TRBV7-9 and TRBJ2-3; 9 bases agree with TRBD2. The CDR3 is made up of 17 amino acids. The germline CDR1 and CDR2 sequences are SEHNR and FQNEAQ (reference sequence). J gave up 0 bases and V 1 base, and 5 bases lay outside the gene matches. CDR3 in DNA: TGTGCCAGCAGCTTAGTAGCGGGGGCCCTCAGCACAGATACGCAGTATTTT. Translating it yields CASSLVAGALSTDTQYF.

This sequence joins TRBV2 and TRBJ2-5; D is possibly TRBD2 (6 bases). This CDR3 comprises 11 residues. Germline loops: CDR1 SNHLY, CDR2 FYNNEI. Trimming took 6 bases from V and 9 from J, leaving 11 bases between them. The CDR3 is CASSEGGAQYF. As DNA, the CDR3 is TGTGCCAGCAGCGAGGGCGGGGCCCAGTACTTC.

The genes are TRBV7-9 and TRBJ1-6, with a weak D call TRBD1 (5 bases). The CDR3 covers 17 residues. Germline loops: CDR1 SEHNR, CDR2 FQNEAQ (reference sequence). V was pared by 1 base and J by 0 bases, with 10 bases between. CDR3 loop: CASSLGGGSSYNSPLHF. In DNA, the CDR3 is TGTGCCAGCAGCTTAGGTGGGGGAAGCTCCTATAATTCACCCCTCCACTTT.

The chain has TRBV7-2 and TRBJ2-1; TRBD2 agrees at 12 bases. With 5 bases clipped from V and 5 bases from J, the junction kept 4 bases outside the gene matches. Germline V gene lookup returns CDR1 SGHTA and CDR2 FQGNSA. The CDR3 is 15 residues long. In DNA form, the CDR3 reads TGTGCCAGCAGCCGAACTAGCGGGAGGAACAATGAGCAGTTCTTC. Its protein is CASSRTSGRNNEQFF.

This clonotype was detected many times. The gene calls are TRBV7-9 and TRBJ2-5, with a weak D call TRBD2 (5 bases). The germline V gene has CDR1 SEHNR and CDR2 FQNEAQ (reference sequence). This CDR3 comprises 15 residues. V shed 3 bases and J shed 5 bases, with 16 bases lying between them. The CDR3 region is CASSLIGGRGETQYF. The CDR3 DNA follows: TGTGCCAGCAGCTTGATAGGTGGCCGCGGGGAGACCCAGTACTTC.

The chain uses TRBV11-1 and TRBJ2-6; D uncertain. CDR3 length: 18 amino acids. CDR1 is SGHAT, CDR2 FQDESV, per germline (reference sequence). The germline V and J ends were trimmed by 5 bases and 0 bases, with 17 bases remaining between them. The CDR3 DNA sequence: TGTGCCAGCAGCCAGCGAGGAGTCGCCCTCTCTGGGGCCAACGTCCTGACTTTC. Its translation is CASSQRGVALSGANVLTF.

The chain carries TRBV4-3 and TRBJ2-1; D call uncertain. The germline V gene encodes CDR1 LGHNA and CDR2 YSLEER. The CDR3 covers 15 residues. Trimming took off 4 bases at V and 5 bases at J, with 15 bases between the two ends. CDR3 protein: CASSPQRGSNNEQFF. The CDR3 nucleotides are TGCGCCAGCAGCCCTCAGCGAGGTTCGAACAATGAGCAGTTCTTC.